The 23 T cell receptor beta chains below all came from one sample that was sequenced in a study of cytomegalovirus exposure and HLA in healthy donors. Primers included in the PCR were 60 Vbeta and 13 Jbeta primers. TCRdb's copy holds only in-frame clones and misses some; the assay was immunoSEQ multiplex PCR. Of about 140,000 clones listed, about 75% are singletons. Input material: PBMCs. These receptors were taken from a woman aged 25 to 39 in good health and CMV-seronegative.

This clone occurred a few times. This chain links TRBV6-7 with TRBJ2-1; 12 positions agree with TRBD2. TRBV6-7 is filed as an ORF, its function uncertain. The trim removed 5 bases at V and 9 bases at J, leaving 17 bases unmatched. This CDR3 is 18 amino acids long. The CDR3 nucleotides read TGTGCCAGCAGTAACCCTTCGTACCCTAGCGGGGGGGCTTTTGAGCAGTTCTTC. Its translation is CASSNPSYPSGGAFEQFF.

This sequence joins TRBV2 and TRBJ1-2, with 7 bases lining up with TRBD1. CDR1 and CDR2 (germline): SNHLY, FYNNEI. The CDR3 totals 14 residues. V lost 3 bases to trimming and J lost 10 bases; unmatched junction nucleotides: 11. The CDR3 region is CASSDKSGTDLYTF. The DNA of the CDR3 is TGTGCCAGCAGTGATAAGTCGGGGACAGATCTCTACACCTTC.

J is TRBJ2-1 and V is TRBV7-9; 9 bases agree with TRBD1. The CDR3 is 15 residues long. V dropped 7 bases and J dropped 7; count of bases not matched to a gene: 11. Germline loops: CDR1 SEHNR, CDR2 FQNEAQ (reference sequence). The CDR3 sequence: CASIPPGQGGNEQFF. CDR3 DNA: TGTGCCAGCATCCCACCGGGACAGGGCGGAAATGAGCAGTTCTTC.

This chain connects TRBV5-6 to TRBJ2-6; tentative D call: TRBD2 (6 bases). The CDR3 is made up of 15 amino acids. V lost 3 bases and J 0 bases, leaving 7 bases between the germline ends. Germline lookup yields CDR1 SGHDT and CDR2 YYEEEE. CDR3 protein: CASSWRGSGANVLTF. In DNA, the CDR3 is TGTGCCAGCAGCTGGCGGGGCTCTGGGGCCAACGTCCTGACTTTC.

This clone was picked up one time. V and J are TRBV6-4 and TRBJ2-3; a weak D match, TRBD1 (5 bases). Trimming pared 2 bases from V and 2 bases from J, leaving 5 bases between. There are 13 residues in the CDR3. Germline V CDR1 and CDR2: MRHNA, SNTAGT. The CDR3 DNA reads TGTGCCAGCAGTGACGGGGCCACAGATACGCAGTATTTT. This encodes CASSDGATDTQYF.

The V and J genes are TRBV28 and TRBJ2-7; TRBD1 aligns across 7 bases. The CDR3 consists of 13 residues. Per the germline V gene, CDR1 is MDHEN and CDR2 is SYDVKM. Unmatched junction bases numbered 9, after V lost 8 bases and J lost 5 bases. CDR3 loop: CASQTGAIHEQYF. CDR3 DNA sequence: TGTGCCAGCCAAACAGGGGCTATCCACGAGCAGTACTTC.

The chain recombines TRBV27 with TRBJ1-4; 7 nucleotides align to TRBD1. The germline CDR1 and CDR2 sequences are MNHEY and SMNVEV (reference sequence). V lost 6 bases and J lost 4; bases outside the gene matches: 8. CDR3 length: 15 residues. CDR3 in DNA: TGTGCCAGCAGCACCTTTTACAGGGGTAATGAAAAACTGTTTTTT. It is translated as CASSTFYRGNEKLFF.

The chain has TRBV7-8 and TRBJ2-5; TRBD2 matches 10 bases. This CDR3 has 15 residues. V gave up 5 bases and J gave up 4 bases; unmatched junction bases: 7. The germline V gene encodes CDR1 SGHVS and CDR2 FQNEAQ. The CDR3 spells CASSPQAGGGETQYF. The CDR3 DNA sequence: TGTGCCAGCAGCCCCCAAGCGGGAGGGGGAGAGACCCAGTACTTC.

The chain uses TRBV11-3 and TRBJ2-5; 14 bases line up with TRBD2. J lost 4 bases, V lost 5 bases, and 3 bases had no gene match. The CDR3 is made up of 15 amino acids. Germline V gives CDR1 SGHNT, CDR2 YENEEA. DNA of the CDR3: TGTGCCAGCAGCCAGGGACTAGCGGGAGTAGAGACCCAGTACTTC. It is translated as CASSQGLAGVETQYF.

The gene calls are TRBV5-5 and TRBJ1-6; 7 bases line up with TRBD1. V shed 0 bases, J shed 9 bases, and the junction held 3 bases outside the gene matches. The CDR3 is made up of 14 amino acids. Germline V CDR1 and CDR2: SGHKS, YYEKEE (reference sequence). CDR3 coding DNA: TGTGCCAGCAGCTTGGAAGGGGGCGGTTCACCCCTCCACTTT. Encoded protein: CASSLEGGGSPLHF.

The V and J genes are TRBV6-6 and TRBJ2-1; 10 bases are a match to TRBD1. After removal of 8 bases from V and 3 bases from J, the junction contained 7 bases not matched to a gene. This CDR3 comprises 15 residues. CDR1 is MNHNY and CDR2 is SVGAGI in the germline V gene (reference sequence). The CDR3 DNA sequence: TGTGCCAGCTCCGCCGGACAGGGGGTCTACAATGAGCAGTTCTTC. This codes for CASSAGQGVYNEQFF.

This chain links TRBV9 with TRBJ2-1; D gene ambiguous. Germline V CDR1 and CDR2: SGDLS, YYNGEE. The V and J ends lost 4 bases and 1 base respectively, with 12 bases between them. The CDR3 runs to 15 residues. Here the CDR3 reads CASSPSTNSYNEQFF. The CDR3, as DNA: TGTGCCAGCAGCCCGTCGACAAATTCCTACAATGAGCAGTTCTTC.

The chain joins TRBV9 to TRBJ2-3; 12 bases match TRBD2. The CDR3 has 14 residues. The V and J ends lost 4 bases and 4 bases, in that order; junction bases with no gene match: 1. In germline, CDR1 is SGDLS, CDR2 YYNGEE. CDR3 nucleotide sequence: TGTGCCAGCAGCCGACTAGCGGGGGCAGATACGCAGTATTTT. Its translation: CASSRLAGADTQYF. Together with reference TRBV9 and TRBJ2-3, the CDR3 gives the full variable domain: DSGVTQTPKHLITATGQRVTLRCSPRSGDLSVYWYQQSLDQGLQFLIQYYNGEERAKGNILERFSAQQFPDLHSELNLSSLELGDSALYFCASSRLAGADTQYFGPGTRLTVL.

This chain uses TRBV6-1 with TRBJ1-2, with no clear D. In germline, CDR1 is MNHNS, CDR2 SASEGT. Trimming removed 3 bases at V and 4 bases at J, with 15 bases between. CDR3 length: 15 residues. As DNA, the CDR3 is TGTGCCAGCAGTGAGGATCCTGTCCGACTCTATGGCTACACCTTC. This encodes CASSEDPVRLYGYTF.

CDR3 bases: TGCGCCAGCAGCTTGAGGCGGCTAGCGGAAACCGGGGAGCTGTTTTTT. Protein product: CASSLRRLAETGELFF. The chain couples TRBV5-1 to TRBJ2-2; 7 nucleotides line up with TRBD2. The CDR3 totals 16 residues. V lost 1 base to trimming and J lost 5 bases; unmatched junction nucleotides: 8. Germline CDR1 reads SGHRS; CDR2 reads YFSETQ.

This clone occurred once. The CDR3 region is CASSFGTGVADTQYF. The CDR3 bases are TGTGCCAGCAGCTTCGGGACAGGGGTTGCAGATACGCAGTATTTT. The chain carries TRBV11-3 and TRBJ2-3, with 10 bases that match TRBD1. The germline V gene has CDR1 SGHNT and CDR2 YENEEA. CDR3 length: 15 residues. V lost 3 bases to trimming and J lost 4 bases; unmatched junction nucleotides: 4.

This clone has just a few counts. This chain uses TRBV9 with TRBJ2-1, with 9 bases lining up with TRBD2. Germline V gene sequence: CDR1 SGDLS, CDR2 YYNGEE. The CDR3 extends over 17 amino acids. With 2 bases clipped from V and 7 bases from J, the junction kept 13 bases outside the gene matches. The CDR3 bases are TGTGCCAGCAGCGTCGACCCGGGGACTAGCTTAATAAATGAGCAGTTCTTC. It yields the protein CASSVDPGTSLINEQFF.

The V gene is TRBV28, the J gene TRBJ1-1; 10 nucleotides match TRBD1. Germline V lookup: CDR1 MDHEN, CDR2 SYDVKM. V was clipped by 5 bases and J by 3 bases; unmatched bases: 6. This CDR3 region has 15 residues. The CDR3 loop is CASSVPGTGDTEAFF. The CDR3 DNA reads TGTGCCAGCAGTGTCCCCGGGACAGGGGACACTGAAGCTTTCTTT.

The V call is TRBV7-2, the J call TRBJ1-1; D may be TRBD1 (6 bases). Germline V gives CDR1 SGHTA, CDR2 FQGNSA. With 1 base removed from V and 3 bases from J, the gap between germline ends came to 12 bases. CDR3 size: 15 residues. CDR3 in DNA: TGTGCCAGCAGCTTAGTGGACAGTCGCCACACTGAAGCTTTCTTT. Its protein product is CASSLVDSRHTEAFF.

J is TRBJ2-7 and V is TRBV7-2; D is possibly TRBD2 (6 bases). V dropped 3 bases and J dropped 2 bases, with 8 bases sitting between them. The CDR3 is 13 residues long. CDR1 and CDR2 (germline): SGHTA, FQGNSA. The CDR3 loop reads CASSFGGAYEQYF. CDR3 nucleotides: TGTGCCAGCAGCTTCGGAGGGGCCTACGAGCAGTACTTC.

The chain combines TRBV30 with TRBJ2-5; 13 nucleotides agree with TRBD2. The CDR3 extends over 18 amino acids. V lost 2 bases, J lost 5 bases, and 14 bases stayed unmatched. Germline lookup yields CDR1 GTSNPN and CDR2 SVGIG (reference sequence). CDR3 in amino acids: CAWSKLAGGLRGGETQYF. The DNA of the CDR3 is TGTGCCTGGAGTAAACTAGCGGGAGGGCTTAGAGGGGGGGAGACCCAGTACTTC.

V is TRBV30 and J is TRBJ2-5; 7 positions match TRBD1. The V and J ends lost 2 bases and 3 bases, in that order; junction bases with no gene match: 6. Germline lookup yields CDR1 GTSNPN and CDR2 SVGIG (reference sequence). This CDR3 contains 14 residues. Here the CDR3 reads CAWSFSDREETQYF. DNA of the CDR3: TGTGCCTGGAGTTTCTCAGACAGGGAAGAGACCCAGTACTTC.

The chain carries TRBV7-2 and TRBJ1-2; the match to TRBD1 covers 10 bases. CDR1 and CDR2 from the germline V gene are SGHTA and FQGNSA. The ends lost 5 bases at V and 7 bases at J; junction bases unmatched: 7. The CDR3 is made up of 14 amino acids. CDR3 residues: CASSPDRGQGGYTF. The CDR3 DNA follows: TGTGCCAGCAGCCCTGACAGGGGGCAGGGTGGCTACACCTTC.